Described below is a single T cell receptor (beta chain) sequence and its context. Its antigen specificity is not known. No base quality information exists; no much larger clone differs at one position. During the collection period, no infections or other immune events were recorded for the healthy donors. Blood repertoires from healthy donors were used as a training cohort for calibrating time-dependent variance in a beta-binomial model of differential abundance of T-cell clones. The training cohort included about ten healthy donors, of whom 3 were female and 7 were male. On average the donors were 43 years old, and their ages spanned roughly 29 to 64 years. Obtained from a commercial supplier, whole blood was collected from each healthy donor at three time points set around 14 days apart. For immunosequencing, genomic DNA was extracted from whole blood that had not been sorted. This sample is drawn from a study of identifying expanded T cells in peripheral blood (dated by TCRdb to the late 2010s). Regarding the study in general: Technical replicates were generated by sequencing separate aliquots of the same genomic DNA pool, with four replicates compared pairwise. Beyond this particular receptor, the publication reports: Across all healthy-donor time intervals, the beta-binomial model significantly lowered both the number of clones called differentially abundant and the false-positive rate. It was expected by the authors that biological variance in healthy repertoires might increase further over much longer intervals, such as months to years. Across all healthy donors, variance in clone template counts between roughly two-week samples was found to increase significantly with total template count. Around 1.2 differentially abundant clones were flagged by the binomial model between technical replicates, whereas about 15 and 19 were flagged over roughly two weeks and four weeks, respectively.

The immunoSEQ Assay, which uses bias-controlled multiplex PCR amplification of genomic DNA, was used to profile TCRbeta CDR3 regions. The original pipeline was this. To quantify the absolute abundance of each unique TCRbeta CDR3 region, the sequences were collapsed and filtered. Differential abundance was tested with a binomial (Fisher-equivalent) model and with a beta-binomial model adding time-dependent variance fitted from healthy donors. Clones with fewer than 5 combined templates were removed, and a clone was called differentially abundant if the clone's Benjamini-Hochberg FDR was below 0.01. Using the form v = (b*log(k)+a)^2, the beta-binomial variance was modeled as a function of the total template count across the two samples. TCRdb took this table from immuneACCESS and kept in-frame rearrangements with V and J called. Such tables lack part of the clones; where checked against another copy, unresolved V genes explain under half of the gap, and the rest is unexplained. The V and J calls and the clone size are those of that table, but D and trimming were determined from the DNA. The sample contains 110,000 or so clones, about 87% of them found a single time. Clones ranked in the top ten supply 7% to 9% of the sample.

The CDR3 has 14 amino acids, counting the end cysteine and phenylalanine. Just the 42-base CDR3 DNA is kept, in frame starting at base 1. Sequences MNHEY (CDR1) and SVGAGI (CDR2) are obtained from the germline V gene. Relative to germline, V is 6 bases shorter and J is 4 bases shorter, with 15 bases between their ends. Source material: blood. Recombination linked TRBV6-5 to TRBJ1-1; TRBD1 could be the D gene, as 5 bases match. The sequence was obtained from a person aged 18 to 69 in good health. The nucleotides are TGTGCCAGCAGCCGACGAGGGGACGGCACTGAAGCTTTCTTT. It encodes CASSRRGDGTEAFF.